The 13 T cell receptor beta chains below come from one sample, sequenced in a study of monozygotic twins with inflammatory bowel disease. TCRdb re-called the 5' RACE reads and shows each CDR3 protein once, DNA omitted. Its listing shows fewer than 550,000 distinct CDR3 sequences. Sample: blood. These receptors were obtained from a human donor with ulcerative colitis or Crohn's disease, or a healthy co-twin of an affected twin (not recorded which).

The chain has TRBV9 and TRBJ2-3; as DNA is missing, the TRBD1 call by TCRdb cannot be tested. CDR1 is SGDLS, CDR2 YYNGEE, per germline. This CDR3 has 15 amino acids. CDR3 amino acids: CASSGGAASTDTQYF.

CDR3 protein: CASSLGIGGLAGVVGELFF. The V call is TRBV11-2, the J call TRBJ2-2; TCRdb proposes TRBD2, but this gene call is untestable without DNA. This CDR3 comprises 19 residues. Germline values: CDR1 SGHAT, CDR2 FQNNGV.

The chain is built from TRBV5-6 and TRBJ2-3; TCRdb outputs TRBD2, but without DNA this stays unchecked. CDR3 length: 18 amino acids. Germline-derived CDR1 and CDR2 are SGHDT and YYEEEE. CDR3 in amino acids: CASSLGGTSRRRTDTQYF. Together with reference TRBV5-6 and TRBJ2-3, the CDR3 gives the full variable domain: DAGVTQSPTHLIKTRGQQVTLRCSPKSGHDTVSWYQQALGQGPQFIFQYYEEEERQRGNFPDRFSGHQFPNYSSELNVNALLLGDSALYLCASSLGGTSRRRTDTQYFGPGTRLTVL.

The chain recombines TRBV4-1 with TRBJ2-7; TCRdb outputs TRBD1, but without DNA this stays unchecked. The CDR3 is 15 residues long. Germline CDR1 and CDR2: MGHRA and YSYEKL. The CDR3 region is CASSQERDGAYEQYF.

The CDR3 spells CASSLRRASEYNEQFF. This sequence joins TRBV12-3 or TRBV12-4 and TRBJ2-1; TCRdb calls TRBD2, which cannot be checked without DNA. This CDR3 spans 16 amino acids.

This chain uses TRBV20-1 with TRBJ1-5; the D call from TCRdb, TRBD1, cannot be confirmed without DNA. Germline CDR1 DFQATT, CDR2 SNEGSKA (reference sequence). This CDR3 region has 12 residues. The CDR3 protein is CSATTGNQPQHF.

This chain links TRBV7-2 with TRBJ2-3; TCRdb calls TRBD2, which cannot be checked without DNA. The CDR3 spans 17 residues. Per the germline V gene, CDR1 is SGHTA and CDR2 is FQGNSA. CDR3 protein: CASSFPGGREGFGTQYF. The full variable domain, with the rest looked up from reference TRBV7-2 and TRBJ2-3, is GAGVSQSPSNKVTEKGKDVELRCDPISGHTALYWYRQSLGQGLEFLIYFQGNSAPDKSGLPSDRFSAERTGGSVSTLTIQRTQQEDSAVYLCASSFPGGREGFGTQYFGPGTRLTVL.

The chain joins TRBV5-1 to TRBJ1-1. Germline CDR1 reads SGHRS; CDR2 reads YFSETQ. The length of the CDR3 is 14 residues. The CDR3 region is CASSFAGGPTEAFF.

The chain joins TRBV18 to TRBJ2-1; without DNA, the TCRdb call of TRBD2 cannot be checked. Germline-derived CDR1 and CDR2 are KGHSH and LQKENI. The CDR3 has 17 amino acids. CDR3 sequence: CASSPPGLAGGGDEQFF.

This sequence joins TRBV7-6 and TRBJ2-3; no DNA is available, so the TRBD1 call from TCRdb remains unchecked. The CDR3 is 17 amino acids. Germline CDR1 is SGHVS and CDR2 is FNYEAQ. The CDR3 loop is CASSLGLGRGEFGTQYF.

The J gene is TRBJ2-1, the V gene TRBV19; TCRdb reports TRBD1, a call that lacks DNA to check it against. CDR1 LNHDA and CDR2 SQIVND come from the germline V gene (reference sequence). This CDR3 has 18 residues. The CDR3 loop reads CASSIDGAGRARNNEQFF.

The chain joins TRBV15 to TRBJ1-5; TCRdb returns TRBD1, unconfirmable since there is no DNA. Per the germline V gene, CDR1 is LNHNV and CDR2 is YYDKDF (reference sequence). The CDR3 runs to 16 residues. The CDR3 here is CATSRDWDRETQPQHF.

The rearrangement uses TRBV3-1 and TRBJ2-5; TCRdb lists TRBD1, though no DNA is available to test this call. Germline CDR1 reads LGHDT; CDR2 reads YNNKEL (reference sequence). This CDR3 contains 15 residues. The CDR3 reads CASSLGQGKPKTQYF.